One and the same sample provided the 18 T cell receptor beta chains below, sequenced in a study of T cell repertoires in cytomegalovirus infection. TCRdb fed the reads into MiXCR, producing one record per CDR3 protein. The sample records about 680,000 distinct CDR3 sequences, approximately 25% being singletons. The sample comprised CD8+ T cells from PBMCs. Receptor source: a human donor in good health (CMV status not recorded). Some clones in this sample may be carry-over from other donors' samples.

The chain has TRBV6-2 or TRBV6-3 and TRBJ1-4; TRBD1 might be the D (6 bases). Trimming pared 0 bases from V and 5 bases from J, leaving 10 bases between. The CDR3 covers 15 residues. Per the germline V gene, CDR1 is MNHEY and CDR2 is SVGEGT. The CDR3 reads CASSYSGHSNEKLFF. The CDR3 nucleotides read TGTGCCAGCAGTTACTCGGGACACAGCAATGAAAAACTGTTTTTT.

This clonotype was seen many times. The V call is TRBV7-3, the J call TRBJ2-1; 7 bases are shared with TRBD1. The V gene's germline CDR1 is SGHTA and CDR2 FQGTGA. The V segment lost 3 bases and the J segment 7 bases; nucleotides outside the gene matches: 6. This CDR3 spans 14 amino acids. The CDR3 DNA reads TGTGCCAGCAGCTTCAAGGGGGCGAGGAATGAGCAGTTCTTC. Translation gives CASSFKGARNEQFF. Supplemented by reference TRBV7-3 and TRBJ2-1, the full variable domain reads GAGVSQTPSNKVTEKGKYVELRCDPISGHTALYWYRQSLGQGPEFLIYFQGTGAADDSGLPNDRFFAVRPEGSVSTLKIQRTERGDSAVYLCASSFKGARNEQFFGPGTRLTVL.

V is TRBV28 and J is TRBJ2-3; a possible D gene is TRBD1 (5 bases). Trimming took off 6 bases at V and 5 bases at J, with 18 bases between the two ends. Germline CDR1 reads MDHEN; CDR2 reads SYDVKM. This CDR3 has 15 residues. The CDR3 DNA is TGTGCCAGCAGCACCAGAGTAGGGGTAGGAGATACGCAGTATTTT. This translates into CASSTRVGVGDTQYF. The variable domain in full, completed from reference TRBV28 and TRBJ2-3, reads DVKVTQSSRYLVKRTGEKVFLECVQDMDHENMFWYRQDPGLGLRLIYFSYDVKMKEKGDIPEGYSVSREKKERFSLILESASTNQTSMYLCASSTRVGVGDTQYFGPGTRLTVL.

Ten or more counts support this clonotype. The chain recombines TRBV28 with TRBJ2-2; D not certain. The V gene's germline CDR1 is MDHEN and CDR2 SYDVKM. V was cut by 5 bases and J by 6 bases, with 10 bases left in between. The CDR3 is made up of 13 amino acids. In DNA form, the CDR3 reads TGTGCCAGCAGTGACAAGGTGTCCGGGGAGCTGTTTTTT. It is translated as CASSDKVSGELFF.

Worth noting for this clonotype: A much larger clone lies one base from this, so it may be a read error. The chain uses TRBV7-6 and TRBJ2-2; weak D call: TRBD1 (5 bases). This CDR3 contains 15 residues. V gave up 4 bases and J gave up 3 bases, with 12 bases separating them. CDR1 is SGHVS, CDR2 FNYEAQ, per germline. In DNA, the CDR3 is TGTGCCAGCAGCTCCTCGACAGTGGACACCGGGGAGCTGTTTTTT. Amino acids: CASSSSTVDTGELFF.

The gene calls are TRBV28 and TRBJ2-3, with no clear D. Germline lookup yields CDR1 MDHEN and CDR2 SYDVKM. Deletions cut 1 base from V and 3 bases from J, with 8 bases between. This CDR3 has 14 residues. CDR3 in amino acids: CASSLLWGTDTQYF. The CDR3 bases are TGTGCCAGCAGTTTATTATGGGGTACAGATACGCAGTATTTT.

This clonotype was observed a few times. The chain is built from TRBV14 and TRBJ2-1; no reliable D call. This CDR3 comprises 16 residues. The V end lost 0 bases, the J end lost 4 bases, and 13 bases lay between the germline ends. CDR1 and CDR2 from the germline V gene are SGHDN and FVKESK. CDR3 bases: TGTGCCAGCAGCCAAGACGCCTGGCTAGGATACAATGAGCAGTTCTTC. Translation: CASSQDAWLGYNEQFF.

The table lists this clonotype with a few counts. The chain links TRBV6-6 to TRBJ2-2, with D tentatively TRBD2 (5 bases). Germline CDR1 is MNHNY and CDR2 is SVGAGI (reference sequence). The CDR3 loop spans 11 amino acids. V was cut by 6 bases and J by 13 bases, with 12 bases left in between. DNA of the CDR3: TGTGCCAGCAGGCGGGCGGAGCCGCTGTTTTTT. This gives the protein CASRRAEPLFF.

This clonotype has just one count. The chain uses TRBV29-1 and TRBJ1-2; D gene uncertain. V dropped 0 bases and J dropped 4 bases, with 15 bases sitting between them. Germline V CDR1 and CDR2: SQVTM, ANQGSEA. The length of the CDR3 is 15 residues. CDR3 sequence reads: CSVEELGSHRYGYTF. The CDR3 DNA sequence: TGCAGCGTTGAAGAGTTGGGGAGCCACCGCTATGGCTACACCTTC.

In its sample, this clonotype was seen a few times. CDR3 protein: CASGGTGGYEQYV. The CDR3 DNA sequence: TGTGCCAGCGGGGGGACAGGGGGCTACGAGCAGTACGTC. This sequence joins TRBV28 and TRBJ2-7; 11 bases align to TRBD1. The CDR3 extends over 13 amino acids. V lost 8 bases, J lost 3 bases, and 3 bases stayed unmatched. The germline V gene has CDR1 MDHEN and CDR2 SYDVKM.

About this clonotype itself: Given a much more abundant clone one base away, this may be a read error. The conserved phenylalanine or tryptophan is not found at the CDR3 terminus, so this likely reflects a read error. The chain is built from TRBV7-6 and TRBJ2-5; no firm D call. Per the germline V gene, CDR1 is SGHVS and CDR2 is FNYEAQ. This CDR3 contains 14 residues. V dropped 0 bases and J dropped 3 bases, with 8 bases sitting between them. This CDR3 reads CASSLASPEETQYS. The CDR3 DNA sequence: TGTGCCAGCAGCTTAGCATCTCCCGAAGAGACCCAGTACTCC.

There are a few counts of this clonotype. J is TRBJ1-1 and V is TRBV6-2 or TRBV6-3, with 10 bases aligning to TRBD1. Germline trimming cut 6 bases from V and 5 bases from J; bases unmatched to any gene: 6. From germline, CDR1 is MNHEY and CDR2 SVGEGT. CDR3 length equals 14 residues. The CDR3 DNA reads TGTGCCAGCAGACCGACAGGGGGCTGGACTGAAGCTTTCTTT. Its translation is CASRPTGGWTEAFF.

The rearrangement joins TRBV4-1 to TRBJ2-7; D gene uncertain. This CDR3 is built from 14 residues. V shed 2 bases and J shed 1 base, with 9 bases lying between them. Germline-derived CDR1 and CDR2 are MGHRA and YSYEKL. CDR3 sequence (DNA): TGCGCCAGCAGCCAATTTTCGGCATCCTACGAGCAGTACTTC. As protein: CASSQFSASYEQYF.

The V call is TRBV5-5, the J call TRBJ1-1; a possible D gene is TRBD1 (5 bases). CDR1 is SGHKS and CDR2 is YYEKEE in the germline V gene (reference sequence). Trimming pared 6 bases from V and 0 bases from J, leaving 15 bases between. The CDR3 extends over 15 amino acids. CDR3 protein: CASTPPGGVNTEAFF. CDR3 nucleotide sequence: TGTGCCAGCACCCCCCCGGGGGGAGTGAACACTGAAGCTTTCTTT.

This chain uses TRBV29-1 with TRBJ2-3; D may correspond to TRBD1 or TRBD2 (7 bases each). The CDR3 totals 12 residues. The V gene's germline CDR1 is SQVTM and CDR2 ANQGSEA. The V end lost 3 bases, the J end lost 8 bases, and 12 bases lay between the germline ends. The CDR3 region has the DNA TGCAGCGTTGATCAGGGGGAGGGTACGCAGTATTTT. Translating gives CSVDQGEGTQYF.

The chain joins TRBV29-1 to TRBJ2-1; D is unclear. Germline V gene sequence: CDR1 SQVTM, CDR2 ANQGSEA. V lost 2 bases to trimming and J lost 3 bases, with 5 bases between them. The CDR3 has 12 amino acids. Here the CDR3 DNA reads TGCAGCGTTGAACTGGGCTACAATGAGCAGTTCTTC. Its protein product is CSVELGYNEQFF.

The rearrangement joins TRBV13 to TRBJ2-7; 8 bases are shared with TRBD1. The CDR3 consists of 14 residues. The J segment lost 0 bases and the V segment lost 7 bases, leaving 5 bases of the junction unmatched. Germline V CDR1 and CDR2: PRHDT, FYEKMQ (reference sequence). The CDR3 reads CASTGQESSYEQYF. In DNA, the CDR3 is TGTGCCAGCACGGGACAGGAGAGCTCCTACGAGCAGTACTTC.

In this sample, this clonotype turned up a few times. The CDR3, as DNA: TGTGCCAGCAGCTTTGGTTCAGGGTTCTACAATGAGCAGTTCTTC. Translation gives CASSFGSGFYNEQFF. This chain joins TRBV5-6 and TRBJ2-1; tentatively, D is TRBD1 (5 bases). The V end was cut by 2 bases, the J end by 3 bases, with 12 bases between. CDR1 SGHDT and CDR2 YYEEEE come from the germline V gene. There are 15 residues in the CDR3.